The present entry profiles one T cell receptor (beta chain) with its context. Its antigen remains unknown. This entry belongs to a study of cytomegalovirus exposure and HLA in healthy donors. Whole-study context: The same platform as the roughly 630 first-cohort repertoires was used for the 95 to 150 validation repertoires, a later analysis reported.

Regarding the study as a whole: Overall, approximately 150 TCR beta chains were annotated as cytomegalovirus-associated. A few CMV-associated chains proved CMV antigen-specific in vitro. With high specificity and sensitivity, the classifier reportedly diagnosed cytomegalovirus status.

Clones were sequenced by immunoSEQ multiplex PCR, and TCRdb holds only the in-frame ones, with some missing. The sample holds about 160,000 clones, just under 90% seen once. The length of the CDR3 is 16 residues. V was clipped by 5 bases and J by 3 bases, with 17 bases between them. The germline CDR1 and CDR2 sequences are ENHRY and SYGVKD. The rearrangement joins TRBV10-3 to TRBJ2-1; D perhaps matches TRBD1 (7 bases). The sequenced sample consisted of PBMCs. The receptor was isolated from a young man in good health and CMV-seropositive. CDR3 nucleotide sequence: TGTGCCATCAGTAGACCTGGAGGGGGCGGCTACAATGAGCAGTTCTTC. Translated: CAISRPGGGGYNEQFF.